Shown below are 16 T cell receptor beta chains from a single sample sequenced in a study of shared clonotypes between healthy human individuals. Sequencing was performed with immunoSEQ multiplex PCR; in TCRdb, only in-frame clones are kept and a portion is missing. The sample lists approximately 2.1 million clones; more than 85% were seen once. The specimen was naive CD4+ T cells from PBMCs. Described subset: CD45RA+ positively selected. Source of these receptors: a man aged 18 to 35 in good health. Some clones in this sample may be carry-over from other donors' samples.

This chain connects TRBV5-8 to TRBJ2-1, with 7 nucleotides matching TRBD1. The ends lost 4 bases at V and 6 bases at J; junction bases unmatched: 10. Germline-derived CDR1 and CDR2 are SGHTS and YDEGEE. CDR3 length: 15 residues. The CDR3 reads CASSVGQIRINEQFF. The CDR3 bases are TGTGCCAGCAGCGTGGGACAGATACGGATCAATGAGCAGTTCTTC.

The rearrangement links TRBV5-1 to TRBJ2-1, with 8 nucleotides matching TRBD2. The CDR3 totals 15 residues. V lost 4 bases to trimming and J lost 9 bases; unmatched junction nucleotides: 12. Germline loops: CDR1 SGHRS, CDR2 YFSETQ. The CDR3 DNA reads as TGCGCCAGCAGCCCCAGCGGGAGTAGGTTCGGTGAGCAGTTCTTC. This translates into CASSPSGSRFGEQFF.

V and J are TRBV9 and TRBJ2-7; a possible D gene is TRBD1 (6 bases). Germline CDR1 is SGDLS and CDR2 is YYNGEE. V dropped 0 bases and J dropped 2 bases, with 18 bases sitting between them. CDR3 length: 17 amino acids. The CDR3 spells CASSVGLGGPLPYEQYF. For the CDR3, the DNA is TGTGCCAGCAGCGTAGGGCTAGGGGGACCCCTCCCCTACGAGCAGTACTTC.

DNA of the CDR3: TGTGCCAGCAGCTTTCCTCGGGGGGTTGGAACTGAAGCTTTCTTT. This gives the protein CASSFPRGVGTEAFF. The rearrangement uses TRBV28 and TRBJ1-1, with TRBD1 as a possible D gene (5 bases). Germline V gives CDR1 MDHEN, CDR2 SYDVKM. This CDR3 is built from 15 residues. The V end was cut by 6 bases, the J end by 5 bases, with 19 bases between.

This clone showed up just once. The same CDR3 arises from other DNA sequences in this sample as well. The CDR3 sequence: CASSYPTGELFF. In nucleotides, the CDR3 is TGTGCCAGCAGTTACCCGACCGGGGAGCTGTTTTTT. V and J are TRBV6-5 and TRBJ2-2; D ambiguous. Trimming pared 2 bases from V and 5 bases from J, leaving 3 bases between. Germline V gives CDR1 MNHEY, CDR2 SVGAGI. This CDR3 region has 12 residues.

The chain carries TRBV5-8 and TRBJ1-5; 7 bases fit TRBD1. The CDR3 runs to 14 residues. Germline V lookup: CDR1 SGHTS, CDR2 YDEGEE. Germline trimming cut 4 bases from V and 1 base from J; bases unmatched to any gene: 2. The CDR3 DNA is TGTGCCAGCAGCCGGGGACAGAGCAATCAGCCCCAGCATTTT. Amino acids: CASSRGQSNQPQHF.

The chain couples TRBV6-5 to TRBJ2-5, with a possible D match to TRBD2 (5 bases). Germline V gives CDR1 MNHEY, CDR2 SVGAGI. Between the trimmed V and J ends, which lost 6 bases and 4 bases, there was a span of 15 bases. The length of the CDR3 is 14 residues. The CDR3 loop reads CASRNDMGRETQYF. The CDR3 DNA follows: TGTGCCAGCAGAAATGATATGGGGAGAGAGACCCAGTACTTC.

Turning to this clone: Other nucleotide sequences from this sample produce the same CDR3. The gene calls are TRBV28 and TRBJ1-3, with 8 bases aligning to TRBD1. This CDR3 contains 16 residues. Trimming at V came to 3 bases and at J to 1 base, leaving 5 bases not matched to a gene. Germline V CDR1 and CDR2: MDHEN, SYDVKM. CDR3 amino acids: CASSFPDRGSGNTIYF. The CDR3 nucleotides read TGTGCCAGCAGTTTCCCTGACAGGGGTTCTGGAAACACCATATATTTT.

This clone has only a few counts. The CDR3 DNA reads as TGTGCCAGCAGTTTCGGTCTGGACAGGGCCGAGCAGTACTTC. Amino acids: CASSFGLDRAEQYF. The chain links TRBV28 to TRBJ2-7, with TRBD1 matching over 8 bases. The trim removed 3 bases at V and 6 bases at J, leaving 7 bases unmatched. Germline V CDR1 and CDR2: MDHEN, SYDVKM. This CDR3 comprises 14 residues.

The chain joins TRBV2 to TRBJ1-5; a possible D gene is TRBD1 (6 bases). CDR3 length: 13 residues. Between the trimmed V and J ends, which lost 7 bases and 3 bases, there was a span of 10 bases. Per the germline V gene, CDR1 is SNHLY and CDR2 is FYNNEI. The chain's CDR3 is CASKWDTNQPQHF. The CDR3, as DNA: TGTGCCAGCAAATGGGACACCAATCAGCCCCAGCATTTT.

This chain connects TRBV28 to TRBJ2-7; the match to TRBD2 covers 10 bases. Germline V gene data show CDR1 as MDHEN and CDR2 as SYDVKM. The CDR3 is 17 amino acids. V was clipped by 4 bases and J by 2 bases; unmatched bases: 11. The CDR3 region has the DNA TGTGCCAGCAGTTACGAACTAGCGGGACCCCGAACCTACGAGCAGTACTTC. This gives the protein CASSYELAGPRTYEQYF. The whole variable domain, filled in from reference TRBV28 and TRBJ2-7, reads DVKVTQSSRYLVKRTGEKVFLECVQDMDHENMFWYRQDPGLGLRLIYFSYDVKMKEKGDIPEGYSVSREKKERFSLILESASTNQTSMYLCASSYELAGPRTYEQYFGPGTRLTVT.

This rearrangement joins TRBV30 to TRBJ1-6; D ambiguous. The germline gives CDR1 GTSNPN, CDR2 SVGIG (reference sequence). The V and J ends lost 3 bases and 0 bases respectively, with 12 bases between them. There are 16 residues in the CDR3. CDR3 in DNA: TGTGCCTGGAGAGACGTCAGGAGCTCCTATAATTCACCCCTCCACTTT. Amino acids: CAWRDVRSSYNSPLHF. Looking up the rest from reference TRBV30 and TRBJ1-6 gives the full variable domain: SQTIHQWPATLVQPVGSPLSLECTVEGTSNPNLYWYRQAAGRGLQLLFYSVGIGQISSEVPQNLSASRPQDRQFILSSKKLLLSDSGFYLCAWRDVRSSYNSPLHFGNGTRLTVT.

This clone was observed a handful of times. This rearrangement joins TRBV9 to TRBJ1-1; the D is unclear. This CDR3 has 15 residues. Trimming left V 1 base short and J 4 bases short, with 14 bases between. The germline CDR1 and CDR2 sequences are SGDLS and YYNGEE. DNA for the CDR3: TGTGCCAGCAGCGTAAACTCCCGGGAGGGCACTGAAGCTTTCTTT. The encoded protein is CASSVNSREGTEAFF.

Turning to this clone: An end of the junction differs from the germline gene, which may be a read error. The chain uses TRBV20-1 and TRBJ2-1; D is perhaps TRBD1 (5 bases). CDR3 size: 11 residues. Germline CDR1 reads DFQATT; CDR2 reads SNEGSKA (reference sequence). CDR3 in amino acids: CSARDEGASLF. The CDR3 DNA is TGCAGTGCTAGAGATGAAGGGGCCTCCCTCTTC.

The rearrangement joins TRBV7-9 to TRBJ2-2; tentatively, D is TRBD1 (5 bases). The V end was cut by 1 base, the J end by 7 bases, with 13 bases between. CDR3 size: 15 residues. Germline V gene sequence: CDR1 SEHNR, CDR2 FQNEAQ (reference sequence). CDR3 DNA: TGTGCCAGCAGCTTAGGCAGGGTAGATGACGGGGAGCTGTTTTTT. Translation gives CASSLGRVDDGELFF.

The V and J genes are TRBV27 and TRBJ2-1; 7 positions match TRBD2. Per the germline V gene, CDR1 is MNHEY and CDR2 is SMNVEV (reference sequence). J gave up 1 base and V 10 bases, and 13 bases lay outside the gene matches. CDR3 length equals 16 residues. For the CDR3, the DNA is TGTGCCACCCGACGACTAGCCAAGCTTTCCTACAATGAGCAGTTCTTC. It encodes CATRRLAKLSYNEQFF.